This TCR beta chain came from a study of cytomegalovirus exposure and HLA in healthy donors. PCR primers comprised 60 Vbeta and 13 Jbeta primers. Data came from immunoSEQ multiplex PCR; TCRdb stores just in-frame clones and leaves some out. Altogether around 150,000 clones are present, approximately 77% being singletons, with the ten largest covering 1.2% to 1.5%. The sample comprised PBMCs. This clonotype was obtained from a middle-aged woman in good health and CMV-seronegative.

The CDR3 is CATQSGGLDNEKLFF. In nucleotides, the CDR3 is TGTGCCACCCAGAGCGGGGGGCTGGATAACGAAAAACTGTTTTTT. The chain links TRBV19 to TRBJ1-4; TRBD1 is a possible D gene (6 bases). V gave up 10 bases and J gave up 8 bases, with 23 bases separating them. CDR3 length: 15 amino acids. In germline, CDR1 is LNHDA, CDR2 SQIVND (reference sequence).